This TCR beta chain was found in a study of T-cell memory formation after mild COVID-19. Study as a whole: TCR clustering was largely donor specific.

TCRalpha and TCRbeta libraries used 5'RACE with constant-segment primers and UMIs. TCRdb fed the 5' RACE reads into MiXCR, producing one record per CDR3 protein. The table includes 250,000 to 300,000 distinct CDR3 sequences, 7.5% to 9.5% detected once. Germline V gene data show CDR1 as SGHTA and CDR2 as FQGNSA. With 3 bases removed from V and 2 bases from J, the gap between germline ends came to 7 bases. The CDR3 sequence is 13 residues long. Whole-study results and caveats: Contracting clones from day 15 to 85 had balanced CD4/CD8; later expanders favoured CD4+. There were some responding clones in pre-infection memory, which suggested that cross-reactive memory had joined.

This clonotype has a count of ten or more. The antigen remains unidentified. The receptor was derived from a man between 18 and 29 years old who had mild COVID-19 (a few samples of this study predate the infection). Cell type and time point are not known. The chain is built from TRBV7-2 and TRBJ2-5; D gene unclear. Sequencing was performed on PBMCs or a T cell subset sorted from them (not recorded which). The chain's CDR3 is CASSFEVQETQYF. CDR3 sequence (DNA): TGTGCCAGCAGCTTCGAGGTACAAGAGACCCAGTACTTC.